The 9 T cell receptor beta chains below come from one sample, sequenced in a study of T-cell reconstitution after alpha-beta-depleted transplantation in children. Unique molecular identifiers were incorporated when the TCRbeta library was constructed. In TCRdb, the PCR reads were re-called with MiXCR into one record per CDR3 protein. The sample lists 190,000 or so distinct CDR3 sequences; 13% to 15% were seen once. This sample comprised PBMCs from the stem cell graft donor, obtained from the stem cell graft. Receptors originate from a human donor who donated a stem cell graft to a child with acute lymphoblastic leukemia.

This clonotype has a count of ten or more. The V call is TRBV5-1, the J call TRBJ2-5; D is unresolved. In germline, CDR1 is SGHRS, CDR2 YFSETQ. V was pared by 3 bases and J by 4 bases, with 13 bases between. The CDR3 consists of 14 residues. Here the CDR3 DNA reads TGCGCCAGCAGCTCATCCTTGAACGGAGAGACCCAGTACTTC. Protein: CASSSSLNGETQYF. Looking up the rest from reference TRBV5-1 and TRBJ2-5 gives the full variable domain: KAGVTQTPRYLIKTRGQQVTLSCSPISGHRSVSWYQQTPGQGLQFLFEYFSETQRNKGNFPGRFSGRQFSNSRSEMNVSTLELGDSALYLCASSSSLNGETQYFGPGTRLLVL.

This clonotype was recorded at least ten times. The chain combines TRBV5-1 with TRBJ2-1, with D tentatively TRBD2 (6 bases). Germline assignment: CDR1 SGHRS and CDR2 YFSETQ. The CDR3 has 14 residues. The V gene lost 0 bases and the J gene lost 5 bases, with 9 bases spanning the gap. CDR3 sequence reads: CASSLAGSHNEQFF. The CDR3, as DNA: TGCGCCAGCAGCTTGGCCGGGAGCCACAATGAGCAGTTCTTC.

In this sample, this clonotype turned up many times. This chain connects TRBV12-3 or TRBV12-4 to TRBJ2-5; no firm D call. The ends were cut back, 3 bases at V and 4 bases at J, with 6 bases in the middle. This CDR3 is 12 amino acids long. CDR3 sequence reads: CASSFGGETQYF. The CDR3 DNA follows: TGTGCCAGCAGTTTCGGTGGAGAGACCCAGTACTTC.

This clonotype occurred many times. The chain joins TRBV6-1 to TRBJ2-2, with 8 bases identical to TRBD2. V was pared by 9 bases and J by 6 bases, with 9 bases of the junction left unmatched. CDR1 is MNHNS and CDR2 is SASEGT in the germline V gene. This CDR3 contains 14 residues. CDR3 bases: TGTGCCAGTTCGGGAGCGGGAGTGGCCGGGGAGCTGTTTTTT. Its translation: CASSGAGVAGELFF.

This clonotype was recorded many times. This chain joins TRBV5-1 and TRBJ2-7, with TRBD2 matching 8 bases. V lost 0 bases, J lost 1 base, and 6 bases stayed unmatched. The CDR3 totals 16 residues. Germline CDR1 reads SGHRS; CDR2 reads YFSETQ. The CDR3 protein is CASSLGGLEISYEQYF. The CDR3 nucleotides read TGCGCCAGCAGCTTGGGGGGACTAGAAATTTCCTACGAGCAGTACTTC.

This clonotype was detected ten times or more. The chain has TRBV7-9 and TRBJ1-1; 7 nucleotides agree with TRBD1. The junction had 13 bases not matched to a gene; V was cut back by 8 bases and J by 4 bases. This CDR3 is 15 amino acids long. Per the germline V gene, CDR1 is SEHNR and CDR2 is FQNEAQ (reference sequence). The CDR3 loop reads CASAQVKGARTEAFF. The CDR3 nucleotides read TGTGCCAGCGCACAAGTAAAGGGGGCGCGCACTGAAGCTTTCTTT.

This clonotype was detected ten times or more. The V gene is TRBV5-1, the J gene TRBJ2-4; 9 bases agree with TRBD2. After removal of 0 bases from V and 8 bases from J, the junction contained 6 bases not matched to a gene. This CDR3 has 15 residues. Looked up from germline, CDR1 is SGHRS and CDR2 is YFSETQ. The CDR3: CASSLVSGSQDIQYF. DNA for the CDR3: TGCGCCAGCAGCTTGGTTAGCGGGAGCCAGGACATTCAGTACTTC.

This clonotype has just a few counts. The V gene is TRBV12-3 or TRBV12-4, the J gene TRBJ2-5, with D uncertain. V lost 8 bases and J lost 5, with 12 bases in between. This CDR3 is built from 12 residues. The CDR3 DNA follows: TGTGCCAGCTCACCGACCCGTGAGACCCAGTACTTC. It specifies CASSPTRETQYF.

The chain recombines TRBV29-1 with TRBJ1-1; 8 bases are shared with TRBD1. The CDR3 extends over 11 amino acids. The V gene end was trimmed by 1 base and the J gene end by 9 bases; junction bases not matched to a gene: 1. Per the germline V gene, CDR1 is SQVTM and CDR2 is ANQGSEA. Here the CDR3 reads CSVEGQGKAFF. Written as DNA, the CDR3 is TGCAGCGTTGAAGGACAGGGGAAAGCTTTCTTT. The variable domain in full, with the rest retrieved from reference TRBV29-1 and TRBJ1-1, is SAVISQKPSRDICQRGTSLTIQCQVDSQVTMMFWYRQQPGQSLTLIATANQGSEATYESGFVIDKFPISRPNLTFSTLTVSNMSPEDSSIYLCSVEGQGKAFFGQGTRLTVV.